This TCR beta chain is from a study of tumor-infiltrating lymphocytes in oesophageal squamous cell carcinoma. This CDR3 contains 13 residues. The V gene's germline CDR1 is MDHEN and CDR2 SYDVKM. V gave up 6 bases and J gave up 7 bases; unmatched junction bases: 7. TCRdb redid the calling of the PCR reads with MiXCR, one entry per CDR3 protein. The sample gives nearly 20,000 distinct CDR3 sequences, 40% of which show up once; 6.8% is in the top ten. In this sample, this clonotype turned up many times. Material for sequencing was blood. This rearrangement joins TRBV28 to TRBJ2-7; 9 positions match TRBD1. This receptor was identified in a male donor with esophageal squamous cell carcinoma. Here the CDR3 reads CASRGTGIMEQYF. The CDR3 DNA is TGTGCCAGCAGAGGGACAGGGATTATGGAGCAGTACTTC.